This passage covers 12 T cell receptor beta chains from one sample sequenced in a study of blood T cell repertoires in COVID-19. Some clones are missing from TCRdb's copy, which holds only in-frame ones; the method was immunoSEQ multiplex PCR. The table has around 150,000 clones, approximately 80% seen once. The sample consisted of peripheral blood. The receptors originated from a woman older than 75 in a cohort sampled during active or convalescent COVID-19.

This chain links TRBV6-1 with TRBJ2-1, with TRBD2 matching 11 bases. V trimming: 3 bases; J trimming: 8 bases; junction bases outside the gene matches: 6. Germline CDR1 reads MNHNS; CDR2 reads SASEGT. The CDR3 is 15 amino acids. The CDR3 here is CASSDLAGGGDEQFF. The CDR3 coding sequence is TGTGCCAGCAGTGATCTAGCGGGGGGCGGCGATGAGCAGTTCTTC.

This rearrangement joins TRBV18 to TRBJ2-3, with 8 bases lining up with TRBD2. Germline CDR1 KGHSH, CDR2 LQKENI. The CDR3 contains 16 residues. Trimming removed 1 base from V and 3 bases from J; junction bases left unmatched: 6. CDR3 DNA sequence: TGTGCCAGCTCACCACGAGCGGGGGTGGTTACAGATACGCAGTATTTT. This encodes CASSPRAGVVTDTQYF.

This chain uses TRBV27 with TRBJ1-2; 7 bases agree with TRBD1. The CDR3 is made up of 16 amino acids. The junction had 6 bases not matched to a gene; V was cut back by 0 bases and J by 2 bases. In germline, CDR1 is MNHEY, CDR2 SMNVEV (reference sequence). CDR3 in amino acids: CASSLSPAGQNYGYTF. CDR3 bases: TGTGCCAGCAGTTTATCCCCGGCGGGACAGAACTATGGCTACACCTTC.

The table lists this clone with a count of one. The chain recombines TRBV6-2 or TRBV6-3 with TRBJ1-2; 7 bases fit TRBD1. V trimming: 5 bases; J trimming: 2 bases; junction bases outside the gene matches: 11. The CDR3 covers 16 residues. The germline V gene has CDR1 MNHEY and CDR2 SVGEGT. The CDR3 sequence: CASSRGTAYKNYGYTF. The CDR3 DNA follows: TGTGCCAGCAGTCGTGGGACAGCCTATAAAAACTATGGCTACACCTTC.

This sequence joins TRBV29-1 and TRBJ2-3, with D maybe TRBD2 (7 bases). The CDR3 covers 13 residues. Germline CDR1 SQVTM, CDR2 ANQGSEA. Between the trimmed V and J ends, which lost 3 bases and 4 bases, there was a span of 11 bases. The CDR3 region is CSVDPGGSDTQYF. The DNA of the CDR3 is TGCAGCGTTGACCCGGGGGGCTCAGATACGCAGTATTTT.

The J gene is TRBJ1-3, the V gene TRBV3-1 (or the pseudogene TRBV3-2); D not certain. CDR3 length equals 15 residues. The ends were cut back, 1 base at V and 0 bases at J, with 7 bases in the middle. Germline V CDR1 and CDR2: LGHDT, YNNKEL (reference sequence). The CDR3 protein is CASSQARSSGNTIYF. The CDR3 DNA follows: TGTGCCAGCAGCCAAGCACGGTCCTCTGGAAACACCATATATTTT.

This rearrangement joins TRBV7-9 to TRBJ1-1; D perhaps matches TRBD1 (6 bases). The germline V gene encodes CDR1 SEHNR and CDR2 FQNEAQ (reference sequence). Trimming cost V 8 bases and J 5 bases, with 15 bases left between them. The CDR3 contains 13 residues. CDR3 nucleotides: TGTGCCAGCGGGCACAGGGAGTTGACTGAAGCTTTCTTT. Its translation: CASGHRELTEAFF.

The CDR3 protein is CASSRPPRGEQFF. The CDR3 bases are TGTGCCAGCAGCCGCCCCCCCAGGGGCGAGCAGTTCTTC. The rearrangement joins TRBV3-1 (or the pseudogene TRBV3-2) to TRBJ2-1; the D gene is possibly TRBD1 (6 bases). With 4 bases removed from V and 10 bases from J, the gap between germline ends came to 14 bases. Per germline, CDR1 LGHDT and CDR2 YNNKEL (reference sequence). CDR3 length: 13 residues.

This clone was observed a handful of times. The CDR3, as DNA: TGTGCCAGCAGCTTCCAGGGCAGGGGAAGCGAAAAACTGTTTTTT. This gives the protein CASSFQGRGSEKLFF. This rearrangement joins TRBV11-2 to TRBJ1-4; D is possibly TRBD1 (6 bases). The CDR3 loop spans 15 amino acids. Between the trimmed V and J ends, which lost 3 bases and 8 bases, there was a span of 16 bases. Germline-derived CDR1 and CDR2 are SGHAT and FQNNGV.

The rearrangement links TRBV6-5 to TRBJ1-1; a possible D gene is TRBD1 (5 bases). Trimming removed 8 bases at V and 0 bases at J, with 10 bases between. From germline, CDR1 is MNHEY and CDR2 SVGAGI. CDR3 size: 13 residues. DNA of the CDR3: TGTGCCAGCTGGGGCAACTTGAACACTGAAGCTTTCTTT. Its protein is CASWGNLNTEAFF.

V gene TRBV11-3 combines with J gene TRBJ1-3, with D possibly being TRBD1 (6 bases). The CDR3 has 16 amino acids. The germline V gene encodes CDR1 SGHNT and CDR2 YENEEA. The ends were cut back, 5 bases at V and 3 bases at J, with 17 bases in the middle. CDR3 DNA: TGTGCCAGCAGCGAGGGGAGACAGGCCTTTGGAAACACCATATATTTT. Protein sequence: CASSEGRQAFGNTIYF.

The chain employs TRBV7-8 and TRBJ1-2, with D maybe TRBD1 (6 bases). The germline V gene encodes CDR1 SGHVS and CDR2 FQNEAQ. The CDR3 extends over 14 amino acids. Trimming took off 3 bases at V and 5 bases at J, with 13 bases between the two ends. As DNA, the CDR3 is TGTGCCAGCAGCTTTGGACAGAACCTTTATGGCTACACCTTC. Protein sequence: CASSFGQNLYGYTF. Complete variable domain (other parts from reference TRBV7-8 and TRBJ1-2): GAGVSQSPRYKVAKRGQDVALRCDPISGHVSLFWYQQALGQGPEFLTYFQNEAQLDKSGLPSDRFFAERPEGSVSTLKIQRTQQEDSAVYLCASSFGQNLYGYTFGSGTRLTVV.